One and the same sample provided the 23 T cell receptor beta chains below, sequenced in a study of identical twins. TCRdb ran MiXCR on the 5' RACE reads and lists one entry per CDR3 protein. The sample holds 1,800,000 or so distinct CDR3 sequences, roughly 35% seen once. Material: cord blood. These receptor sequences come from a newborn girl in good health.

The chain has TRBV6-1 and TRBJ1-1; no firm D call. The CDR3 is 13 amino acids. V lost 4 bases and J lost 4, with 10 bases in between. CDR1 is MNHNS, CDR2 SASEGT, per germline. The CDR3 region has the DNA TGTGCCAGCAGTGCCAGAGTTTTCACTGAAGCTTTCTTT. Translated, it gives CASSARVFTEAFF.

The V call is TRBV7-9, the J call TRBJ2-1; D unclear. This CDR3 has 11 amino acids. Germline CDR1 and CDR2: SEHNR and FQNEAQ (reference sequence). V was pared by 8 bases and J by 8 bases, with 10 bases between. The CDR3 reads CASLRRDEQFF. DNA of the CDR3: TGTGCCAGCCTTCGTAGGGATGAGCAGTTCTTC.

The V gene is TRBV15, the J gene TRBJ2-7; D remains unclear. Germline V gene sequence: CDR1 LNHNV, CDR2 YYDKDF (reference sequence). The CDR3 is 14 amino acids. V lost 1 base, J lost 2 bases, and 9 bases lay in between. CDR3 in amino acids: CATSRAVTAYEQYF. CDR3 bases: TGTGCCACCAGCAGAGCAGTCACAGCCTACGAGCAGTACTTC.

This clonotype was observed a single time. The gene calls are TRBV20-1 and TRBJ2-7, with D perhaps matching TRBD2 (5 bases). The CDR3 sequence is 13 residues long. In germline, CDR1 is DFQATT, CDR2 SNEGSKA (reference sequence). V was pared by 6 bases and J by 4 bases, with 16 bases between. The CDR3 region has the DNA TGCAGTGCACCGGGGATGGCAATTTACGAGCAGTACTTC. Translated, it gives CSAPGMAIYEQYF.

The V gene is TRBV7-8, the J gene TRBJ2-2; possibly TRBD2 for D (6 bases). The CDR3 covers 16 residues. Trimming cost V 2 bases and J 0 bases, with 10 bases left between them. CDR1 and CDR2 from the germline V gene are SGHVS and FQNEAQ. In DNA, the CDR3 is TGTGCCAGCAGCTTACAGGGACTGACGAACACCGGGGAGCTGTTTTTT. It yields the protein CASSLQGLTNTGELFF.

V usage is TRBV6-5 and J usage is TRBJ2-2; 8 nucleotides match TRBD1. After removal of 6 bases from V and 7 bases from J, the junction contained 7 bases not matched to a gene. The CDR3 totals 14 residues. CDR1 and CDR2 from the germline V gene are MNHEY and SVGAGI. The CDR3 reads CASSLGQGFGELFF. The CDR3 nucleotides read TGTGCCAGCAGCCTAGGACAGGGTTTCGGGGAGCTGTTTTTT.

The chain links TRBV20-1 to TRBJ2-1, with D perhaps given as TRBD1 or TRBD2 (5 bases each). V was trimmed by 2 bases and J by 0 bases, leaving 8 bases between them. Looked up from germline, CDR1 is DFQATT and CDR2 is SNEGSKA (reference sequence). This CDR3 is 14 amino acids long. The DNA for the CDR3 is TGCAGTGCTAGAAGAGGGGTCTCCTACAATGAGCAGTTCTTC. Protein product: CSARRGVSYNEQFF.

The chain couples TRBV9 to TRBJ2-5, with a possible D match to TRBD2 (7 bases). V gave up 2 bases and J gave up 1 base, with 9 bases separating them. Germline CDR1 SGDLS, CDR2 YYNGEE. The CDR3 spans 14 residues. Here the CDR3 reads CASSVRGGQETQYF. The CDR3 DNA follows: TGTGCCAGCAGCGTTAGGGGGGGCCAAGAGACCCAGTACTTC.

The chain uses TRBV10-3 and TRBJ2-7, with D possibly matching TRBD1 (6 bases). CDR3 length: 13 residues. Germline V lookup: CDR1 ENHRY, CDR2 SYGVKD. V shed 7 bases and J shed 7 bases, with 17 bases lying between them. This chain's CDR3 is CAITGTIYNEQYF. As DNA, the CDR3 is TGTGCCATCACCGGGACAATCTACAATGAGCAGTACTTC.

The rearrangement uses TRBV5-1 and TRBJ2-1, with D uncertain. Trimming shortened V by 2 bases and J by 5 bases, and 14 bases separated the two germline ends. The CDR3 is 15 residues long. Germline CDR1 is SGHRS and CDR2 is YFSETQ. The CDR3 DNA is TGCGCCAGCAGCTTAGAGGCCTATAGGGACAATGAGCAGTTCTTC. Its translation is CASSLEAYRDNEQFF.

The sample holds a few counts of this clonotype. The V and J genes are TRBV12-5 and TRBJ2-1; 7 bases are a match to TRBD1. Germline CDR1 is LGHNT and CDR2 is FRNRAP. V gave up 1 base and J gave up 3 bases; unmatched junction bases: 9. The CDR3 extends over 17 amino acids. The CDR3 DNA reads as TGTGCTAGTGGTTTGGCACCCTCGACAGGGAGCTACAATGAGCAGTTCTTC. It codes for CASGLAPSTGSYNEQFF. Complete variable domain (other parts from reference TRBV12-5 and TRBJ2-1): DARVTQTPRHKVTEMGQEVTMRCQPILGHNTVFWYRQTMMQGLELLAYFRNRAPLDDSGMPKDRFSAEMPDATLATLKIQPSEPRDSAVYFCASGLAPSTGSYNEQFFGPGTRLTVL.

This clonotype was recorded at least ten times. This chain connects TRBV20-1 to TRBJ2-1; 8 bases are shared with TRBD2. The trim removed 3 bases at V and 3 bases at J, leaving 1 base unmatched. The CDR3 spans 13 residues. Germline CDR1 is DFQATT and CDR2 is SNEGSKA (reference sequence). CDR3 sequence: CSASGRGYNEQFF. The CDR3 DNA reads as TGCAGTGCTAGCGGGAGGGGCTACAATGAGCAGTTCTTC.

The V call is TRBV5-1, the J call TRBJ2-5, with 8 nucleotides matching TRBD2. The CDR3 is 15 amino acids. From germline, CDR1 is SGHRS and CDR2 YFSETQ. V trimming: 0 bases; J trimming: 2 bases; junction bases outside the gene matches: 3. CDR3 nucleotide sequence: TGCGCCAGCAGCTTGGCCCCTAGCGGGCAAGAGACCCAGTACTTC. Translated, it gives CASSLAPSGQETQYF.

This clonotype was counted only a few times. V usage is TRBV15 and J usage is TRBJ2-7; D might be TRBD2 (5 bases). The CDR3 loop spans 17 amino acids. V dropped 1 base and J dropped 0 bases, with 16 bases sitting between them. Germline CDR1 is LNHNV and CDR2 is YYDKDF (reference sequence). The DNA of the CDR3 is TGTGCCACCAGCAGAGGGGGAGAACTCACGAGCTCCTACGAGCAGTACTTC. Translation: CATSRGGELTSSYEQYF.

As concerns this clonotype: A much larger clone lies one base from this, so it may be a read error. V gene TRBV6-5 combines with J gene TRBJ1-2; TRBD1 matches 9 bases. The CDR3 contains 13 residues. CDR1 MNHEY and CDR2 SVGAGI come from the germline V gene. This CDR3 reads CAGSSRDRDGYTF. The CDR3 DNA reads TGTGCCGGCAGTTCCCGGGACAGGGATGGCTACACCTTC.

V and J are TRBV5-5 and TRBJ1-2, with D uncertain. The V end was cut by 1 base, the J end by 4 bases, with 11 bases between. CDR1 SGHKS and CDR2 YYEKEE come from the germline V gene (reference sequence). The CDR3 runs 14 residues. The CDR3 sequence is CASSLIRAGYGYTF. The CDR3, as DNA: TGTGCCAGCAGCTTGATCCGGGCAGGCTATGGCTACACCTTC.

The V call is TRBV6-6, the J call TRBJ2-5; TRBD2 might be the D (6 bases). The V end was cut by 0 bases, the J end by 1 base, with 12 bases between. Germline CDR1 and CDR2: MNHNY and SVGAGI (reference sequence). The CDR3 is 16 amino acids. The chain's CDR3 is CASSYSGFGGQETQYF. CDR3 DNA: TGTGCCAGCAGTTACTCGGGCTTCGGGGGCCAAGAGACCCAGTACTTC.

This clonotype was detected only a few times. The V gene is TRBV5-1, the J gene TRBJ1-2, with D perhaps TRBD1 (6 bases). Germline CDR1 reads SGHRS; CDR2 reads YFSETQ. V gave up 3 bases and J gave up 0 bases, with 15 bases separating them. This CDR3 is built from 16 residues. Written as DNA, the CDR3 is TGCGCCAGCAGCTGGGAAATACAGGGAGCTAACTATGGCTACACCTTC. Translated, it gives CASSWEIQGANYGYTF. Looking up the rest from reference TRBV5-1 and TRBJ1-2 gives the full variable domain: KAGVTQTPRYLIKTRGQQVTLSCSPISGHRSVSWYQQTPGQGLQFLFEYFSETQRNKGNFPGRFSGRQFSNSRSEMNVSTLELGDSALYLCASSWEIQGANYGYTFGSGTRLTVV.

In this sample, this clonotype turned up a few times. CDR3 loop: CASSLDPGTEQFF. The CDR3, as DNA: TGTGCCAGCAGTTTAGACCCGGGGACCGAGCAGTTCTTC. The chain employs TRBV12-3 or TRBV12-4 and TRBJ2-1; D possibly uses TRBD1 or TRBD2 (5 bases each). The length of the CDR3 is 13 residues. V was shortened by 1 base and J by 10 bases, with 11 bases between the two germline ends.

The chain joins TRBV5-1 to TRBJ2-2; D remains ambiguous. Germline lookup yields CDR1 SGHRS and CDR2 YFSETQ. The CDR3 sequence is 14 residues long. V dropped 4 bases and J dropped 0 bases, with 7 bases sitting between them. This chain's CDR3 is CASSPSTNTGELFF. DNA for the CDR3: TGCGCCAGCAGCCCCTCTACGAACACCGGGGAGCTGTTTTTT. The full variable domain, completed using reference TRBV5-1 and TRBJ2-2, is KAGVTQTPRYLIKTRGQQVTLSCSPISGHRSVSWYQQTPGQGLQFLFEYFSETQRNKGNFPGRFSGRQFSNSRSEMNVSTLELGDSALYLCASSPSTNTGELFFGEGSRLTVL.

In the case of this clonotype: An end of the junction does not agree with germline; a read error may underlie this. V gene TRBV19 combines with J gene TRBJ1-4; 10 bases are shared with TRBD1. The CDR3 is 13 residues long. Germline V gene sequence: CDR1 LNHDA, CDR2 SQIVND (reference sequence). DNA for the CDR3: TGTGCCAGTCGACAGGGGGCTAATGGAAAACTGTTTTTT. The encoded protein is CASRQGANGKLFF.

The chain employs TRBV10-3 and TRBJ1-2, with D uncertain. Germline lookup yields CDR1 ENHRY and CDR2 SYGVKD. CDR3 size: 13 residues. V was trimmed by 11 bases and J by 6 bases, leaving 19 bases between them. The CDR3 sequence: CALSGTAFNGYTF. CDR3 nucleotide sequence: TGTGCCCTATCAGGAACAGCTTTCAATGGCTACACCTTC.

The chain links TRBV20-1 to TRBJ1-2; D is possibly TRBD1 (5 bases). This CDR3 has 13 amino acids. Germline V gene data show CDR1 as DFQATT and CDR2 as SNEGSKA (reference sequence). Trimming removed 5 bases at V and 5 bases at J, with 15 bases between. The CDR3 DNA sequence: TGCAGTGCTCCCAACAGGCAGCAGTATGGCTACACCTTC. The encoded protein is CSAPNRQQYGYTF.